The present entry profiles one T cell receptor beta chain with its context. These data belong to a study of cytomegalovirus exposure and HLA in healthy donors. The junction had 6 bases not matched to a gene; V was cut back by 7 bases and J by 1 base. CDR3 length equals 14 residues. Germline V gene data show CDR1 as MNHEY and CDR2 as SVGAGI. With 60 Vbeta and 13 Jbeta primers, the PCR was carried out. Repertoires were generated with immunoSEQ multiplex PCR, while TCRdb's copy carries only in-frame clones and drops some. The top ten hold around 0.45% of the sample, which has hundreds of thousands of clones, just under 80% seen once.

This clonotype originated in a boy younger than 18 in good health and CMV-seronegative. Material: PBMCs. The genes are TRBV6-5 and TRBJ1-1, with 7 bases lining up with TRBD1. DNA for the CDR3: TGTGCCAGCACTCTCTGGACAGGGAACACTGAAGCTTTCTTT. Its protein product is CASTLWTGNTEAFF.